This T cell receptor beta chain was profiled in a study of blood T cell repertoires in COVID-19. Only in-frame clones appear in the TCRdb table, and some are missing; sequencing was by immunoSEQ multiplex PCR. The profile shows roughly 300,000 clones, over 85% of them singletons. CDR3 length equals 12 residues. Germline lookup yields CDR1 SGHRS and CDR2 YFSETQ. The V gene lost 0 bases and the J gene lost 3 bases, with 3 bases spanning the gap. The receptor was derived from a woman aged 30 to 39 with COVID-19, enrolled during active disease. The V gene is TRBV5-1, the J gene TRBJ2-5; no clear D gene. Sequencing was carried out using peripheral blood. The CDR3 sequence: CASSLDKETQYF. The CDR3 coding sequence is TGCGCCAGCAGCTTGGATAAAGAGACCCAGTACTTC.